Each of the 15 T cell receptor beta chains below was sequenced from the same sample in a study of shared clonotypes between healthy human individuals. TCRdb's copy holds only in-frame clones and misses some; the assay was immunoSEQ multiplex PCR. The table has a few million clones, more than 90% seen once. Material for sequencing was naive CD4+ T cells sorted from blood. As for subset: CD45RA+ positively selected. The receptors come from a man younger than 35 in good health.

The rearrangement joins TRBV19 to TRBJ1-1; D is unclear. The CDR3 extends over 13 amino acids. V dropped 5 bases and J dropped 2 bases, with 9 bases sitting between them. Germline V lookup: CDR1 LNHDA, CDR2 SQIVND (reference sequence). Here the CDR3 reads CASSLKVNTEAFF. CDR3 bases: TGTGCCAGTAGTCTCAAAGTCAACACTGAAGCTTTCTTT.

The chain uses TRBV29-1 and TRBJ1-1; 8 bases line up with TRBD1. CDR3 length: 12 amino acids. Germline V gene sequence: CDR1 SQVTM, CDR2 ANQGSEA. J gave up 9 bases and V 4 bases, and 7 bases lay outside the gene matches. CDR3 DNA sequence: TGCAGCGTTGCCTCGACAGGGGATCAAGCTTTCTTT. It specifies CSVASTGDQAFF.

This rearrangement joins TRBV5-6 to TRBJ2-3; perhaps TRBD2 as D (6 bases). Germline lookup yields CDR1 SGHDT and CDR2 YYEEEE. Trimming pared 4 bases from V and 0 bases from J, leaving 12 bases between. CDR3 length: 15 amino acids. The chain's CDR3 is CASSKLAESTDTQYF. The CDR3 DNA follows: TGTGCCAGCAGCAAATTAGCGGAGAGCACAGATACGCAGTATTTT.

To note about this clone: This sample also contains other DNA sequences that code for the same CDR3. The chain has TRBV10-1 and TRBJ2-5; D remains unclear. From germline, CDR1 is WNHNN and CDR2 SYGVQD (reference sequence). V was cut by 0 bases and J by 1 base, with 3 bases left in between. The length of the CDR3 is 13 residues. Here the CDR3 DNA reads TGCGCCAGCAGTGAGTCGGGCCAAGAGACCCAGTACTTC. Translation gives CASSESGQETQYF.

The genes are TRBV2 and TRBJ2-5, with TRBD2 identical over 8 bases. Unmatched junction bases numbered 17, after V lost 8 bases and J lost 6 bases. This CDR3 comprises 16 residues. The germline V gene has CDR1 SNHLY and CDR2 FYNNEI. CDR3 in amino acids: CASQTNQAGVAKTQYF. CDR3 coding DNA: TGTGCCAGCCAGACCAATCAAGCGGGGGTTGCTAAGACCCAGTACTTC.

The chain carries TRBV29-1 and TRBJ1-3; D is uncertain. Germline CDR1 reads SQVTM; CDR2 reads ANQGSEA. The CDR3 is 11 residues long. Trimming pared 3 bases from V and 8 bases from J, leaving 8 bases between. The CDR3 sequence: CSVDPGDTIYF. Here the CDR3 DNA reads TGCAGCGTTGACCCTGGGGACACCATATATTTT.

Regarding this clone: The sample carries other DNA sequences with the same CDR3. The gene calls are TRBV7-9 and TRBJ2-5; no firm D call. Looked up from germline, CDR1 is SEHNR and CDR2 is FQNEAQ (reference sequence). This CDR3 contains 11 residues. Trimming removed 4 bases at V and 4 bases at J, with 4 bases between. The CDR3 DNA follows: TGTGCCAGCAGCTCGAGAGAGACCCAGTACTTC. It specifies CASSSRETQYF.

This chain uses TRBV21-1 with TRBJ1-6. TRBV21-1 constitutes a pseudogene. CDR3 length equals 18 residues. This CDR3 reads CASSKGPSGDNYNSPLHF. The CDR3 DNA reads as TGTGCCAGCAGCAAAGGACCCTCGGGGGACAACTATAATTCACCCCTCCACTTT.

The chain recombines TRBV10-3 with TRBJ2-2; 7 nucleotides line up with TRBD2. The V segment lost 0 bases and the J segment 0 bases; nucleotides outside the gene matches: 4. This CDR3 region has 17 residues. Germline CDR1 reads ENHRY; CDR2 reads SYGVKD. As DNA, the CDR3 is TGTGCCATCAGTGAGTCTAGCCTAGCGGCGAACACCGGGGAGCTGTTTTTT. Encoded protein: CAISESSLAANTGELFF.

The genes are TRBV30 and TRBJ1-6; weak D call: TRBD1 (5 bases). Germline values: CDR1 GTSNPN, CDR2 SVGIG (reference sequence). The CDR3 is 18 amino acids. V lost 2 bases, J lost 4 bases, and 21 bases lay in between. The CDR3 spells CAWSSPGRTVSYNSPLHF. The CDR3 coding sequence is TGTGCCTGGAGTTCACCGGGACGGACGGTCTCTTATAATTCACCCCTCCACTTT.

The DNA for the CDR3 is TGCGCCAGCAGCTTGACAGGGGGTATAGAAAAACTGTTTTTT. It is translated as CASSLTGGIEKLFF. The V gene is TRBV5-1, the J gene TRBJ1-4; TRBD1 matches 8 bases. This CDR3 has 14 amino acids. Germline lookup yields CDR1 SGHRS and CDR2 YFSETQ. V lost 1 base, J lost 8 bases, and 4 bases stayed unmatched.

The chain carries TRBV10-1 and TRBJ2-7; 7 nucleotides agree with TRBD1. Germline loops: CDR1 WNHNN, CDR2 SYGVQD (reference sequence). The CDR3 totals 14 residues. V lost 5 bases, J lost 1 base, and 5 bases stayed unmatched. The CDR3 DNA follows: TGCGCCAGCAGTAGCCGGGACAGTTCCTACGAGCAGTACTTC. As protein: CASSSRDSSYEQYF.

The chain uses TRBV25-1 and TRBJ2-1, with D possibly TRBD2 on 7 matching bases. The germline CDR1 and CDR2 sequences are MGHDK and SYGVNS. There are 16 residues in the CDR3. V dropped 2 bases and J dropped 2 bases, with 13 bases sitting between them. CDR3 in DNA: TGTGCCAGCAGTGAAGCGGGGGCTGCGGCCTACAATGAGCAGTTCTTC. Protein: CASSEAGAAAYNEQFF.

The chain is built from TRBV30 and TRBJ2-7; D not resolved. Germline V gives CDR1 GTSNPN, CDR2 SVGIG (reference sequence). CDR3 size: 11 residues. V shed 5 bases and J shed 4 bases, with 9 bases lying between them. CDR3 coding DNA: TGTGCCTGGGGAGAAAATTACGAGCAGTACTTC. Translation gives CAWGENYEQYF.

V gene TRBV5-4 combines with J gene TRBJ2-5, with TRBD1 matching over 9 bases. The V gene end was trimmed by 1 base and the J gene end by 5 bases; junction bases not matched to a gene: 3. Germline V gives CDR1 SGHNT, CDR2 YYREEE (reference sequence). There are 14 residues in the CDR3. In DNA, the CDR3 is TGTGCCAGCAGCTTGCAGGGACAGGGCGAGACCCAGTACTTC. Its protein is CASSLQGQGETQYF.